A selection of T cell receptor beta chains follows, all from one sample in a study of shared clonotypes between healthy human individuals. Sequencing used immunoSEQ multiplex PCR; TCRdb keeps in-frame clones, though not all of them. The repertoire holds 500,000 to 550,000 clones, with 90% to 97% as singletons. The specimen was naive CD4+ T cells sorted from blood. The receptors stem from a woman aged 25 to 39 in good health. CDR3s include the opening cysteine and the closing phenylalanine or tryptophan. Each record gives: CDR3 length, V gene, J gene, CDR3 protein.

16,TRBV11-2,TRBJ2-3,CASSLSPVGRGGTQYF
14,TRBV27,TRBJ2-7,CASRPTGSSYEQYF
14,TRBV5-1,TRBJ2-7,CASSSDRGNDEQYF
16,TRBV19,TRBJ1-3,CASRSPGLLSGNTIYF
13,TRBV19,TRBJ2-5,CASSTGLAETQYF
16,TRBV5-1,TRBJ2-1,CASSLTSGRVGNEQFF
17,TRBV6-1,TRBJ2-3,CASSEYGLAGGGDTQYF
14,TRBV28,TRBJ2-1,CASRTSGSYNEQFF
18,TRBV18,TRBJ2-3,CASSSQAGTSGRVDTQYF
15,TRBV7-8,TRBJ2-7,CASSLARTSLYEQYF
15,TRBV5-1,TRBJ2-7,CASSPGLAETYEQYF
12,TRBV19,TRBJ1-1,CASNDRDTEAFF
15,TRBV19,TRBJ2-1,CASRFSGTGYNEQFF
10,TRBV20-1,TRBJ1-2,CSARGANYTF
14,TRBV6-1,TRBJ1-5,CASSRTLSNQPQHF
14,TRBV5-1,TRBJ2-1,CASSLGGLNNEQFF
13,TRBV27,TRBJ1-1,CASSRRPGTEAFF
12,TRBV7-2,TRBJ2-7,CASSLLREEQYF
18,TRBV5-8,TRBJ2-6,CASSLYGGPLSGANVLTF
13,TRBV27,TRBJ1-5,CASSPDSNQPQHF
14,TRBV30,TRBJ1-1,CAWSVLWDGTEAFF
13,TRBV27,TRBJ2-7,CASRYSWGYEQYF
14,TRBV28,TRBJ2-7,CASTAGTDLYEQYF
14,TRBV10-3,TRBJ1-3,CAITPGTGGNTIYF
15,TRBV9,TRBJ2-2,CASSTSGTYTGELFF
14,TRBV6-6,TRBJ2-1,CASSYPSGGNEQFF
15,TRBV11-2,TRBJ1-3,CASSANARSGNTIYF
17,TRBV27,TRBJ1-4,CASSPRLAGVTNEKLFF
13,TRBV2,TRBJ1-2,CASTRTRINGYTF
19,TRBV27,TRBJ2-5,CASSPRRNLGQVRGETQYF
15,TRBV2,TRBJ1-2,CASTESTVFQSGYTF
14,TRBV7-7,TRBJ2-2,CASSLAGVSGELFF
16,TRBV7-2,TRBJ2-1,CASRQAMGPDYNEQFF
15,TRBV28,TRBJ1-2,CASSLSTGSDYGYTF
20,TRBV27,TRBJ2-3,CASSSRRMREGPTRTDTQYF
14,TRBV18,TRBJ1-1,CASSHNTGNTEAFF
15,TRBV25-1,TRBJ1-1,CASRGQGARSTEAFF
16,TRBV6-5,TRBJ2-2,CASSYAGTANTGELFF
15,TRBV6-5,TRBJ2-1,CASSYAGAGGNEQFF
14,TRBV28,TRBJ1-4,CASSLPEGGEKLFF
16,TRBV18,TRBJ1-2,CASSPPGTRGDYGYTF
16,TRBV10-3,TRBJ2-3,CAISDFMRGATDTQYF
14,TRBV28,TRBJ1-1,CASRDREGNTEAFF
12,TRBV10-2,TRBJ2-7,CASNTWLGEQYF
13,TRBV10-1,TRBJ2-5,CASSDGQQETQYF
14,TRBV7-9,TRBJ2-1,CASTHRGGEGEQFF
19,TRBV7-6,TRBJ2-1,CASSLWSPQGGEYTTEQFF
10,TRBV29-1,TRBJ2-1,CSVYPSEQFF
17,TRBV4-1,TRBJ2-7,CASSQGASGLHSYEQYF
17,TRBV5-1,TRBJ2-2,CASSALGLADNTGELFF
13,TRBV19,TRBJ1-5,CASSGTGGQPQHF
19,TRBV4-1,TRBJ1-3,CASSQDKGLQGRSGNTIYF
15,TRBV28,TRBJ1-5,CASTRPGVTNQPQHF
15,TRBV5-1,TRBJ1-5,CASSLQGSGNQPQHF